This T cell receptor (beta chain) stems from a study of CD8+ T cells in alopecia areata. Whole-study findings and limits: How baseline CD8+ expansion relates to response remains uncertain (there was one nonresponder).

V shed 7 bases and J shed 1 base, with 12 bases lying between them. The CDR3 has 13 amino acids. CDR1 is SGHRS, CDR2 YFSETQ, per germline. Points on this clone: Its matching antigen is unknown.

RNA extraction was followed by reverse transcription into cDNA, which acted as the sequencing template. Generated by immunoSEQ multiplex PCR, the TCRdb table keeps only in-frame clones and is missing some. This repertoire shows some 98,000 clones, roughly two thirds found once; its top ten account for less than 20%. Treatment here: oral pan-JAK inhibitor, 5-10 mg twice daily. Source: CD8+ T cells sorted from blood, taken at week 4, from a patient treated with tofacitinib. The sequence was collected from a human donor with alopecia areata. The chain couples TRBV5-1 to TRBJ2-7; D not certain. CDR3 bases: TGCGCCAGCCGCCCGTTAGGGTCCTACGAGCAGTACTTC. Protein: CASRPLGSYEQYF.